This TCR beta chain was recovered during a study of shared clonotypes between healthy human individuals. On the study more broadly: The study used three CD4 naive, three CD4 memory, two CD8 naive and one CD8 memory plate per donor. Study-level results: Clonotype sharing among donors was expected to depend on sequencing depth.

The repertoire was sequenced with immunoSEQ multiplex PCR; TCRdb's copy has only in-frame clones and lacks some. The data hold some 500,000 clones, with roughly 95% observed a single time. Germline V CDR1 and CDR2: MNHEY, SMNVEV (reference sequence). The CDR3 has 13 residues. V lost 8 bases and J lost 4, with 15 bases in between. Remarks on this clone: Its target is unknown.

This sequence was found in a woman aged 30 to 39 in good health. The chain combines TRBV27 with TRBJ2-7; unclear D gene. Sequencing input: naive CD4+ T cells sorted from blood. Subset noted: CD45RA+ positively selected. The CDR3: CASSRIGRYEQYF. In nucleotides, the CDR3 is TGTGCCAGCTCCCGCATCGGACGATACGAGCAGTACTTC.